This TCR beta chain was sequenced during a study of T cell clones after liver transplantation. Some clones are missing from TCRdb's copy, which holds only in-frame ones; the method was immunoSEQ multiplex PCR. Of about 60,000 clones in the sample, around 75% were seen once. The TCR comes from a human donor who received a liver transplant. The specimen comprised CD4+ T cells from blood, sampled before liver transplant.

CDR3 sequence (DNA): TGTGCCAGTAGTAAGGGACATAACACTGAAGCTTTCTTT. Protein: CASSKGHNTEAFF. The V call is TRBV19, the J call TRBJ1-1, with D tentatively TRBD1 (6 bases). Germline values: CDR1 LNHDA, CDR2 SQIVND (reference sequence). Trimming stripped 4 bases from V and 2 bases from J, with 8 bases between. This CDR3 has 13 residues.